This T cell receptor (beta chain) was sequenced during a study of blood T cell repertoires in COVID-19. Study at large: Acute and convalescent COVID-19 samples came from the United States, Italy and Spain. Sources were T cells, B-cell-depleted T cells, or PBMCs; the material itself was cDNA or gDNA.

Participant ages covered about 18 to 100 years across about 22 US areas. Assignments of participants to cohorts depended upon their own reported clinical history. The table came from immunoSEQ multiplex PCR; TCRdb's copy has only in-frame clones and leaves some out. This table holds about 400,000 clones, roughly 90% found once. Trimming stripped 3 bases from V and 1 base from J, with 11 bases between. Germline V gene lookup returns CDR1 MNHNS and CDR2 SASEGT. The CDR3 consists of 15 residues. The chain has TRBV6-1 and TRBJ2-3, with TRBD2 as a possible D gene (5 bases). The receptor was isolated from a woman aged 40 to 49 with acute COVID-19. The sequenced sample was PBMCs or T cells enriched from blood (not recorded which). CDR3 amino acids: CASSERASGTDTQYF. The CDR3, as DNA: TGTGCCAGCAGTGAGAGGGCGTCGGGCACAGATACGCAGTATTTT.